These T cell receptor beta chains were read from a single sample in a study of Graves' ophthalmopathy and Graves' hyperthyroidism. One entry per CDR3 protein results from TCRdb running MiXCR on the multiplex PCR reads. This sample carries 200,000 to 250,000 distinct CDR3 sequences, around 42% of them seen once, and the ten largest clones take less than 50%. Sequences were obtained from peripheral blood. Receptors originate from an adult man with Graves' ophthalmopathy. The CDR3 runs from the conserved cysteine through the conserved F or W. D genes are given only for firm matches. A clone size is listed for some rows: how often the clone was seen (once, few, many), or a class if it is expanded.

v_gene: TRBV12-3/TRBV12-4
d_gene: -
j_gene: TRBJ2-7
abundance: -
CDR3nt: TGTGCCAGCAGTTCCCCGGTGTTTCAAGAGCAGTACTTC
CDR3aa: CASSSPVFQEQYF

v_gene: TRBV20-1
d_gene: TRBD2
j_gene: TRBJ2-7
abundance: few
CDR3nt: TGCAGTGCTAGTGGGGGACTAGGGACCTACGAGCAGTACTTC
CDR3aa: CSASGGLGTYEQYF

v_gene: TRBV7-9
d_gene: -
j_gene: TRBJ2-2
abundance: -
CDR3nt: TGTGCCAGCAGCCACGGGACGGGGGTTGGCACCGGGGAGCTGTTTTTT
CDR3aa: CASSHGTGVGTGELFF

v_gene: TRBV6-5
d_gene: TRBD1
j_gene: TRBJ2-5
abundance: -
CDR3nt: TGTGCCAGCAGTTACTATCGGACAGGGGGTATCGAGACCCAGTACTTC
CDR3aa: CASSYYRTGGIETQYF

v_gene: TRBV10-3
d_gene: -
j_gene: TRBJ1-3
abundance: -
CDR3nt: TGTGCCATCAAGGCGGGCGGCGAGTCTGGAAACACCATATATTTT
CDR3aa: CAIKAGGESGNTIYF

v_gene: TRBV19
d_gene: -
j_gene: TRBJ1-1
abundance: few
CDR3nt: TGTGCCAGTAGGTTTCGGGGCCCGAACACTGAAGCTTTCTTT
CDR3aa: CASRFRGPNTEAFF

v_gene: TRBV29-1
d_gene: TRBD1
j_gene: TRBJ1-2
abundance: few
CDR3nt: TGCAGCGTTCCCCGACAGGGCGGCTACACCTTC
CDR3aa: CSVPRQGGYTF

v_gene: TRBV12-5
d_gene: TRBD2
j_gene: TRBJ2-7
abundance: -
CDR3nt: TGTGCTAGTGGTCCGCGTCTAGCGGGAGGGTCAGGCGAGCAGTACTTC
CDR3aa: CASGPRLAGGSGEQYF

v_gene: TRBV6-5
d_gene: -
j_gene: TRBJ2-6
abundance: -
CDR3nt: TGTGCCAGCAGTTCTGGATATGGGGCCAACGTCCTGACTTTC
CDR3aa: CASSSGYGANVLTF

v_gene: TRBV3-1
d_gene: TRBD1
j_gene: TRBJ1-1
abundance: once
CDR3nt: TGTGCCAGCAGCCCTCGGAACAGGGGAAGATCTGAAGCTTTCTTT
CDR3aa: CASSPRNRGRSEAFF

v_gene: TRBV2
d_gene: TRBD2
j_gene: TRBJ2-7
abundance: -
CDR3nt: TGTGCCAGCAGTTTCGGGACTAGCGGGGGCTACGAGCAGTACTTC
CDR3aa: CASSFGTSGGYEQYF

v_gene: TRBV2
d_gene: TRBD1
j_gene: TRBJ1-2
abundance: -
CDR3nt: TGTGCCAGCAGTGAAGAGAGGACAGGCGGCTACACCTTC
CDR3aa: CASSEERTGGYTF

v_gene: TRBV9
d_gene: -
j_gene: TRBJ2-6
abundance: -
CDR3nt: TGTGCCAGCAAGAGGGGGGGGTCCCCCTCTGGGGCCAACGTCCTGACTTTC
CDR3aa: CASKRGGSPSGANVLTF

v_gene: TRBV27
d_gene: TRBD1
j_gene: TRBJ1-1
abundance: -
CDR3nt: TGTGCCAGCAGAAATACAGGGGGGGGTGAAAGGACTGAAGCTTTCTTT
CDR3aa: CASRNTGGGERTEAFF

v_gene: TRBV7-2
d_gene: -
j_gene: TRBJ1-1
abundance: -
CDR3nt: TGTGCCAGCAGCTCTCGGGGGGATAGGGAGGACACTGAAGCTTTCTTT
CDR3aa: CASSSRGDREDTEAFF

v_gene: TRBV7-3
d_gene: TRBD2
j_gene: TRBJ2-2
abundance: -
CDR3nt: TGTGCCAGCAGCCCGTACACTAGCGGGAGGGGGAATGAGCAGTTTTTT
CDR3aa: CASSPYTSGRGNEQFF

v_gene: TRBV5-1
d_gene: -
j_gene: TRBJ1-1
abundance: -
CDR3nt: TGCGCCTCTCGGGGGGGGAACACTGAAGCTTTCTTT
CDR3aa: CASRGGNTEAFF

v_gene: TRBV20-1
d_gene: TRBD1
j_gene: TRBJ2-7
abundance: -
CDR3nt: TGCAGTGCTCTGGACAGGAGTTACGAGCAGTACTTC
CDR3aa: CSALDRSYEQYF